This TCR beta chain was obtained from a study of T cells after yellow fever vaccination. General observations from the study: Re-detected after boosting: most primary clones, 96% of CD4 and 80% to 90% of CD8.

Trimming took 4 bases from V and 5 from J; bases not matched to a gene: 8. Germline assignment: CDR1 SGDLS and CDR2 YYNGEE. There are 14 residues in the CDR3. UMIs were added to TCR cDNA along with a universal primer site when it was made by 5'RACE template switching. One entry per CDR3 protein results from TCRdb running MiXCR on the 5' RACE reads. The profile shows 300,000 to 400,000 distinct CDR3 sequences, around an eighth of them singletons. Details on this clonotype: Its specificity is unknown.

The TCR sequence derives from a man aged 18 to 30 who received the YFV17D yellow fever vaccine. Source: CD4+ T cells sorted from PBMCs, taken 15 days after the yellow fever booster vaccination. The V and J genes are TRBV9 and TRBJ1-1, with 7 nucleotides matching TRBD1. The CDR3: CASSSHRGLTEAFF. CDR3 in DNA: TGTGCCAGCAGCTCCCACAGGGGACTTACTGAAGCTTTCTTT.